The 23 T cell receptor beta chains below all came from one sample that was sequenced in a study of CD8+ T cells in alopecia areata. Investigators isolated RNA and reverse transcribed it into cDNA to act as the sequencing template. TCRdb's copy holds only in-frame clones and misses some; the assay was immunoSEQ multiplex PCR. The data hold about 150,000 clones, with about 60% observed a single time. The sample consisted of CD4+ T cells sorted from blood. These receptors originate from a human donor in good health.

This clone was observed a handful of times. The CDR3 bases are TGTGCCAGTAGTATGGGTGGGTTCGACGGCGGGACCCAGTACTTC. This codes for CASSMGGFDGGTQYF. This chain uses TRBV19 with TRBJ2-7; D unclear. The J call may be in error: the DNA end matches TRBJ2-5 better. Looked up from germline, CDR1 is LNHDA and CDR2 is SQIVND (reference sequence). The CDR3 loop spans 15 amino acids.

The sample holds a few counts of this clone. The chain carries TRBV29-1 and TRBJ1-5; D might be TRBD1 (6 bases). This CDR3 has 14 residues. Trimming took 5 bases from V and 6 from J, leaving 17 bases between them. Germline V gives CDR1 SQVTM, CDR2 ANQGSEA. Written as DNA, the CDR3 is TGCAGCGTTCAAACAGGGAGGGGCGGTCAGCCCCAGCATTTT. Translating gives CSVQTGRGGQPQHF. The entire variable domain, with the rest obtained from reference TRBV29-1 and TRBJ1-5, is as follows: SAVISQKPSRDICQRGTSLTIQCQVDSQVTMMFWYRQQPGQSLTLIATANQGSEATYESGFVIDKFPISRPNLTFSTLTVSNMSPEDSSIYLCSVQTGRGGQPQHFGDGTRLSIL.

V usage is TRBV29-1 and J usage is TRBJ2-7; maybe TRBD2 (5 bases). V lost 4 bases and J lost 4, with 17 bases in between. Germline V gene sequence: CDR1 SQVTM, CDR2 ANQGSEA. The CDR3 is made up of 14 amino acids. The CDR3 DNA sequence: TGCAGCGTTGTTATCCGTGACGGGGTTTACGAGCAGTACTTC. Protein sequence: CSVVIRDGVYEQYF.

The V gene is TRBV6-5, the J gene TRBJ2-2; D remains unclear. V was trimmed by 5 bases and J by 5 bases, leaving 12 bases between them. The V gene's germline CDR1 is MNHEY and CDR2 SVGAGI. This CDR3 is 14 amino acids long. CDR3 sequence reads: CASSEVTLTGELFF. Here the CDR3 DNA reads TGTGCCAGCAGTGAAGTAACCCTTACCGGGGAGCTGTTTTTT.

This sequence joins TRBV7-9 and TRBJ2-5; D tentatively reads TRBD1 or TRBD2 (5 bases each). V shed 5 bases and J shed 0 bases, with 13 bases lying between them. The CDR3 consists of 15 residues. Germline-derived CDR1 and CDR2 are SEHNR and FQNEAQ (reference sequence). For the CDR3, the DNA is TGTGCCAGCAGCCTCCTCTTGGGACACCAAGAGACCCAGTACTTC. This encodes CASSLLLGHQETQYF.

This chain connects TRBV2 to TRBJ2-3; 7 nucleotides agree with TRBD2. CDR1 is SNHLY and CDR2 is FYNNEI in the germline V gene. J was trimmed by 2 bases and V by 4 bases; bases with no gene match: 12. The CDR3 length is 17 residues. The CDR3 is CASSALGLELTTDTQYF. For the CDR3, the DNA is TGTGCCAGCAGTGCCCTAGGACTAGAACTCACCACAGATACGCAGTATTTT.

This clone turned up a few times. V and J are TRBV7-9 and TRBJ1-3, with 7 bases that match TRBD1. Trimming took 5 bases from V and 4 from J; bases not matched to a gene: 5. The CDR3 spans 14 residues. Germline CDR1 reads SEHNR; CDR2 reads FQNEAQ (reference sequence). Written as DNA, the CDR3 is TGTGCCAGCAGCCTAACAGGGGTCGGAAACACCATATATTTT. It specifies CASSLTGVGNTIYF.

This chain joins TRBV29-1 and TRBJ2-1; possible D gene TRBD2, 6 bases. Trimming pared 5 bases from V and 4 bases from J, leaving 12 bases between. Per germline, CDR1 SQVTM and CDR2 ANQGSEA. The CDR3 contains 13 residues. The CDR3 DNA reads TGCAGCGTTCCGCTAGCGACTTACAATGAGCAGTTCTTC. Its protein is CSVPLATYNEQFF.

V gene TRBV5-1 combines with J gene TRBJ2-3; TRBD2 aligns across 10 bases. CDR1 is SGHRS, CDR2 YFSETQ, per germline. J lost 2 bases, V lost 3 bases, and 6 bases had no gene match. The CDR3 is 16 amino acids. CDR3 DNA: TGCGCCAGCAGCTCAACTAGCGGGGCCCACACAGATACGCAGTATTTT. It yields the protein CASSSTSGAHTDTQYF.

The genes are TRBV25-1 and TRBJ2-7; 7 nucleotides align to TRBD1. The CDR3 sequence is 16 residues long. CDR1 and CDR2 from the germline V gene are MGHDK and SYGVNS. With V trimmed by 3 bases and J by 1 base, 9 bases remained unmatched. The CDR3 DNA reads TGTGCCAGCAGTGATAAGACCGGGACAGCGTCCTACGAGCAGTACTTC. Translated: CASSDKTGTASYEQYF.

A note on this clone: A far larger clone is one base from this, pointing to a likely read error. The chain couples TRBV11-2 to TRBJ2-7; D gene ambiguous. CDR1 and CDR2 (germline): SGHAT, FQNNGV. The germline V and J ends were trimmed by 4 bases and 0 bases, with 1 base remaining between them. The CDR3 has 11 residues. In nucleotides, the CDR3 is TGTGCCAGCAGCTCCTCCTACGAGCAGTACTTC. This codes for CASSSSYEQYF.

This clone appeared a few times. V usage is TRBV9 and J usage is TRBJ2-3; D is possibly TRBD2 (5 bases). The V gene's germline CDR1 is SGDLS and CDR2 YYNGEE. This CDR3 contains 15 residues. Trimming stripped 4 bases from V and 7 bases from J, with 19 bases between. CDR3 region: CASSPPPPSGHTQYF. CDR3 DNA sequence: TGTGCCAGCAGCCCCCCCCCGCCGAGCGGACATACGCAGTATTTT.

This clone occurred a few times. This sequence joins TRBV10-3 and TRBJ1-2; perhaps TRBD1 as D (5 bases). The V gene's germline CDR1 is ENHRY and CDR2 SYGVKD. V was pared by 7 bases and J by 4 bases, with 10 bases between. The CDR3 is 12 amino acids. DNA for the CDR3: TGTGCCATCACTGCGGGGCCCTATGGCTACACCTTC. Translation gives CAITAGPYGYTF.

J is TRBJ2-6 and V is TRBV25-1; 8 bases fit TRBD1. V shed 4 bases, J shed 2 bases, and the junction held 1 base outside the gene matches. CDR3 size: 15 residues. CDR1 and CDR2 (germline): MGHDK, SYGVNS. This CDR3 reads CASSAGGAGANVLTF. CDR3 DNA: TGTGCCAGCAGTGCAGGGGGCGCTGGGGCCAACGTCCTGACTTTC. The full variable domain, its missing parts supplied by reference TRBV25-1 and TRBJ2-6, is EADIYQTPRYLVIGTGKKITLECSQTMGHDKMYWYQQDPGMELHLIHYSYGVNSTEKGDLSSESTVSRIRTEHFPLTLESARPSHTSQYLCASSAGGAGANVLTFGAGSRLTVL.

The chain has TRBV6-5 and TRBJ2-6; D call uncertain. Trimming cost V 5 bases and J 3 bases, with 8 bases left between them. The CDR3 spans 14 residues. Per germline, CDR1 MNHEY and CDR2 SVGAGI. CDR3 DNA: TGTGCCAGCAGTCGCCTTGGTGGGGCCAACGTCCTGACTTTC. This sequence encodes CASSRLGGANVLTF.

CDR3 nucleotides: TGCGCCAGCACACCCCGGGGGGCCGGTGGCTACACCTTC. Residues: CASTPRGAGGYTF. The chain joins TRBV5-1 to TRBJ1-2; a weak D match, TRBD1 (6 bases). Germline V gene lookup returns CDR1 SGHRS and CDR2 YFSETQ. The CDR3 has 13 amino acids. With 6 bases removed from V and 7 bases from J, the gap between germline ends came to 16 bases.

This clone was found many times. The V and J genes are TRBV29-1 and TRBJ2-3; TRBD2 aligns across 13 bases. CDR3 length: 15 amino acids. J lost 2 bases, V lost 5 bases, and 4 bases had no gene match. Germline loops: CDR1 SQVTM, CDR2 ANQGSEA. The CDR3 DNA reads TGCAGCGTTCGGACTAGCGGGAGTTACACAGATACGCAGTATTTT. It translates to CSVRTSGSYTDTQYF.

The chain joins TRBV28 to TRBJ2-4, with no clear D. The CDR3 extends over 14 amino acids. Trimming took 6 bases from V and 0 from J, leaving 9 bases between them. Germline CDR1 reads MDHEN; CDR2 reads SYDVKM. The CDR3 region is CASSPDLAKNIQYF. CDR3 DNA: TGTGCCAGCAGCCCTGACCTAGCCAAAAACATTCAGTACTTC.

This clone was seen once. This rearrangement joins TRBV5-6 to TRBJ2-7; TRBD1 matches 7 bases. The trim removed 7 bases at V and 3 bases at J, leaving 7 bases unmatched. The CDR3 is 13 residues long. Germline CDR1 and CDR2: SGHDT and YYEEEE. CDR3 region: CASGLGQYYEQYF. The CDR3 nucleotides are TGTGCCAGCGGCCTGGGACAGTACTACGAGCAGTACTTC.

V and J are TRBV7-9 and TRBJ2-7, with D possibly matching TRBD1 (6 bases). The length of the CDR3 is 13 residues. CDR1 SEHNR and CDR2 FQNEAQ come from the germline V gene (reference sequence). The V end lost 6 bases, the J end lost 5 bases, and 14 bases lay between the germline ends. CDR3 coding DNA: TGTGCCAGCAGGCCCGACAGGATCAACGAGCAGTACTTC. Translation: CASRPDRINEQYF.

The rearrangement links TRBV4-1 to TRBJ2-6, with 9 bases matching TRBD2. Trimming took 0 bases from V and 2 from J; bases not matched to a gene: 8. In germline, CDR1 is MGHRA, CDR2 YSYEKL. The CDR3 length is 19 residues. DNA of the CDR3: TGCGCCAGCAGCCAAGATCCGCCTAGCGGGGAACCTGGGGCCAACGTCCTGACTTTC. Translating gives CASSQDPPSGEPGANVLTF.

CDR3 amino acids: CASSFGGENYNEQFF. CDR3 nucleotides: TGTGCCAGCAGCTTTGGCGGAGAGAACTACAATGAGCAGTTCTTC. The chain recombines TRBV11-3 with TRBJ2-1; D is undetermined. Germline V CDR1 and CDR2: SGHNT, YENEEA. V was pared by 3 bases and J by 3 bases, with 12 bases between. This CDR3 region has 15 residues.

The chain employs TRBV7-9 and TRBJ2-7, with TRBD2 matching 13 bases. CDR3 size: 14 residues. V lost 6 bases to trimming and J lost 5 bases; unmatched junction nucleotides: 4. The V gene's germline CDR1 is SEHNR and CDR2 FQNEAQ (reference sequence). DNA for the CDR3: TGTGCCAGCAGTAAAGGGACTAGCGGGGACGAGCAGTACTTC. It translates to CASSKGTSGDEQYF. Combining the CDR3 with reference TRBV7-9 and TRBJ2-7 gives the whole variable domain DTGVSQNPRHKITKRGQNVTFRCDPISEHNRLYWYRQTLGQGPEFLTYFQNEAQLEKSRLLSDRFSAERPKGSFSTLEIQRTEQGDSAMYLCASSKGTSGDEQYFGPGTRLTVT.